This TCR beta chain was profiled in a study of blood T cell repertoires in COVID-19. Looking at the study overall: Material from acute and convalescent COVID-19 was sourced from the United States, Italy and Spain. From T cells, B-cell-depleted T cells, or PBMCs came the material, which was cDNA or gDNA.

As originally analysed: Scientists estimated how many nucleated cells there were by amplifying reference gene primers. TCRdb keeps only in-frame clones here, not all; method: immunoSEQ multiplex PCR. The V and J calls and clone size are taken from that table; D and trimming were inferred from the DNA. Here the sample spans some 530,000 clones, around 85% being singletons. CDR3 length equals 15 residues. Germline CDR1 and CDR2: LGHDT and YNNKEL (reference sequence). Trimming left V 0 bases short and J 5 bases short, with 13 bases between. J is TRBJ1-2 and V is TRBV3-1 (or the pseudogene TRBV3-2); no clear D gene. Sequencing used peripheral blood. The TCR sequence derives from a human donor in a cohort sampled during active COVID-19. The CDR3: CASSQEREFAYGYTF. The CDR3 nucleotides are TGTGCCAGCAGCCAAGAGCGGGAGTTTGCGTATGGCTACACCTTC.